The clone carrying this T cell receptor beta chain was seen at least ten times. These data come from a study of T-cell reconstitution after alpha-beta-depleted transplantation in children. The TCRbeta library was prepared with unique molecular identifiers. TCRdb used MiXCR to reprocess the PCR reads, holding one entry per CDR3 protein. The repertoire holds around 340,000 distinct CDR3 sequences, with about an eighth as singletons. Per germline, CDR1 MNHEY and CDR2 SMNVEV (reference sequence). The CDR3 sequence is 13 residues long. Between the trimmed V and J ends, which lost 5 bases and 3 bases, there was a span of 11 bases.

The specimen was PBMCs, collected from the stem cell graft. The TCR originated in a human donor who donated a stem cell graft to a child with Fanconi anemia. V and J are TRBV27 and TRBJ2-7, with D perhaps TRBD1 (6 bases). This CDR3 reads CASSAGADYEQYF. CDR3 bases: TGTGCCAGCAGTGCAGGGGCAGACTACGAGCAGTACTTC.